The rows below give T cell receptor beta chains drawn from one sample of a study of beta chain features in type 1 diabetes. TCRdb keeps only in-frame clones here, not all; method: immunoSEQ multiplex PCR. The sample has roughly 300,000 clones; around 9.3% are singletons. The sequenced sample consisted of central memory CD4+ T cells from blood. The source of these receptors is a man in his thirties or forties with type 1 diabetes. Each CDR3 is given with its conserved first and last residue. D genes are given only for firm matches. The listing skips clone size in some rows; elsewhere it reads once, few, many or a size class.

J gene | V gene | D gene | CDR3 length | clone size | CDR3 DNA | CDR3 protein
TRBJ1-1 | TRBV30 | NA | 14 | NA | TGTGCCTGGATCTCCGACCAGGTGAACACTGAAGCTTTCTTT | CAWISDQVNTEAFF
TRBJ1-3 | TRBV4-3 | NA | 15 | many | TGCGCCAGCAGCCAAGACAGGGCATCTGGAAACACCATATATTTT | CASSQDRASGNTIYF
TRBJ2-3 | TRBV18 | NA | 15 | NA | TGTGCCAGCTCACCAAGACGAACTAGCACAGATACGCAGTATTTT | CASSPRRTSTDTQYF
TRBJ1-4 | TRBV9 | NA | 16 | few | TGTGCCAGCAGCACCGGGACGGGTGCAACTAATGAAAAACTGTTTTTT | CASSTGTGATNEKLFF
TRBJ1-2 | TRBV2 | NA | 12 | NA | TGTGCCAGCAGTGAAAGGGGTCGTGGCTACACCTTC | CASSERGRGYTF
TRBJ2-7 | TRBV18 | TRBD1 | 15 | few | TGTGCCAGCTCACCCACCCGGGACAGGGTAGGGGAGCAGTACTTC | CASSPTRDRVGEQYF
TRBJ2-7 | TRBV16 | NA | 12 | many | TGTGCCAGCAGCCCCCGTCTGGGGGAGCAGTACTTC | CASSPRLGEQYF
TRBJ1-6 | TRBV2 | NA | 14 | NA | TGTGCCAGCAGTAACTCGGCCCATAATTCACCCCTCCACTTT | CASSNSAHNSPLHF
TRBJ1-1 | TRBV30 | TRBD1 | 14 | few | TGTGCCTGGAGCGCACGACAGGGTACCACTGAAGCTTTCTTT | CAWSARQGTTEAFF
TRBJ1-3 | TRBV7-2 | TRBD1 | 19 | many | TGTGCCAGCAGCGCGAGACCATCGACAGGGGAAACCTCTGGAAACACCATATATTTT | CASSARPSTGETSGNTIYF
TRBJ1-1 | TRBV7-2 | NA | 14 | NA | TGTGCCAGCAGCTTAAATACAGGGAACACTGAAGCTTTCTTT | CASSLNTGNTEAFF
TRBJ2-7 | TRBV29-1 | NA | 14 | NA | TGCAGCGCCGGAAGGCAGGGGTTAGTGTACGAGCAGTACTTC | CSAGRQGLVYEQYF
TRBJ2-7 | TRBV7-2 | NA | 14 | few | TGTGCCAGCAGCTGGCGTGAGGGGCCTAATGAGCAGTACTTC | CASSWREGPNEQYF
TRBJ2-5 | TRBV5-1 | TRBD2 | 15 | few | TGCGCCAGCAGCCCGGGGGGTAGCGGGCAAGAGACCCAGTACTTC | CASSPGGSGQETQYF
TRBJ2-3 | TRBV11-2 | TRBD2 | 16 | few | TGTGCCAGCAGCCTGGGACTAGCGGGGTCCACAGATACGCAGTATTTT | CASSLGLAGSTDTQYF
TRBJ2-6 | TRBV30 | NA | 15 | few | TGTGCCTGGGGGAGAAGAACCTCTGGGGCCAACGTCCTGACTTTC | CAWGRRTSGANVLTF
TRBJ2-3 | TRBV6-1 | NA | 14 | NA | TGTGCCAGCAGTGCCATTGGGGAGCGAGATACGCAGTATTTT | CASSAIGERDTQYF
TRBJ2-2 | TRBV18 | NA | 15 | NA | TGTGCCAGCTCACCTCAGGGATGGGGCACCGGGGAGCTGTTTTTT | CASSPQGWGTGELFF
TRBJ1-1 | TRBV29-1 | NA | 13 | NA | TGCAGCGTTGCCCAGATAGAATACACTGAAGCTTTCTTT | CSVAQIEYTEAFF
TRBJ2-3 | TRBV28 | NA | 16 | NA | TGTGCCAGCAGTTTAAACGGGGGCCTGGGCACAGATACGCAGTATTTT | CASSLNGGLGTDTQYF
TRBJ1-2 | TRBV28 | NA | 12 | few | TGTGCCAGCAGTCCTCAGGGCTATGGCTACACCTTC | CASSPQGYGYTF
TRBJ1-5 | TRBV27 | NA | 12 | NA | TGTGCCAGCAGTGGTGGCAATCAGCCCCAGCATTTT | CASSGGNQPQHF
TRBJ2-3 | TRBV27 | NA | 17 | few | TGTGCCAGCGACAGTGGACCTTCTACCTTTAGCACAGATACGCAGTATTTT | CASDSGPSTFSTDTQYF
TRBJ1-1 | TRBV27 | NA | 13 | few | TGTGCCAGCAGTTTCCTTGCGGGCGCTGAAGCTTTCTTT | CASSFLAGAEAFF
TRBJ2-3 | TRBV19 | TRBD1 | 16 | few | TGTGCCAGTAGTAAAACCGGGACAGGGGGCGTAGATACGCAGTATTTT | CASSKTGTGGVDTQYF
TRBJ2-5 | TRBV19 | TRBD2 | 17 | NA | TGTGCCAGCCCGAGACTAGCGGGGGGCCGGGAACAAGAGACCCAGTACTTC | CASPRLAGGREQETQYF
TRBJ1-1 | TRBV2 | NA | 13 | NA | TGTGCCAGCCTTAGCGGGGGGAACACTGAAGCTTTCTTT | CASLSGGNTEAFF
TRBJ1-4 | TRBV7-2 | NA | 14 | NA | TGTGCCAGCAGCTTAGGCAGGGAAGACGGAAAACTGTTTTTT | CASSLGREDGKLFF
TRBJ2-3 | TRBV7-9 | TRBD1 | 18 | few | TGTGCCAGCAGCTTAGGATGGGTCGGGACAGGGCTTTCAGATACGCAGTATTTT | CASSLGWVGTGLSDTQYF
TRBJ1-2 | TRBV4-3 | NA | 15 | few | TGCGCCAGCAGCCAAGAGGCACGACGGGACTATGGCTACACCTTC | CASSQEARRDYGYTF
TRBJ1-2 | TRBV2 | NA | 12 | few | TGTGCCAGGAAAGACGAACCTAGGGGCTACACCTTC | CARKDEPRGYTF
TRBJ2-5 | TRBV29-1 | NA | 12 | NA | TGCAGCTCCGGGGGTTTAGTAGAGACCCAGTACTTC | CSSGGLVETQYF
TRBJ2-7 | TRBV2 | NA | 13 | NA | TGTGCCAGCAAGAAAGGCGGAGACTACGAGCAGTACTTC | CASKKGGDYEQYF
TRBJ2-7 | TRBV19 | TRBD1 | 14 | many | TGTGCCAGTAGTATCTGGACAGGGGCTTACGAGCAGTACTTC | CASSIWTGAYEQYF
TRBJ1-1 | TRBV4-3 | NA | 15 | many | TGCGCCAGCAGCCAAGATAGGGGGAGGAACACTGAAGCTTTCTTT | CASSQDRGRNTEAFF
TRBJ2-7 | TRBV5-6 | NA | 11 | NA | TGTGCCAGCAGCTTGGAGGACGAGCAGTACTTC | CASSLEDEQYF
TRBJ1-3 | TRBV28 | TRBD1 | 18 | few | TGTGCCAGCAGTTTATACGAGGGACAGGCTCTCTCTGGAAACACCATATATTTT | CASSLYEGQALSGNTIYF
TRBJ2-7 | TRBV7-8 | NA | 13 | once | TGTGCCAGCTTAGACAGGAACAAATACGAGCAGTACTTC | CASLDRNKYEQYF
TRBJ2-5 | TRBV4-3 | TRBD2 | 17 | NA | TGCGCCAGCAGCCAAGGCCTAGCGGGGGGTTACAAAGAGACCCAGTACTTC | CASSQGLAGGYKETQYF
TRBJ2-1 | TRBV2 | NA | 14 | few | TGTGCCAGCAGTGGTCAGGGCCGCGGGGATGAGCAGTTCTTC | CASSGQGRGDEQFF
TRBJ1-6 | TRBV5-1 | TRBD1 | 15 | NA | TGCGCCAGCAGCTTGGGGACAGGGGTTAATTCACCCCTCCACTTT | CASSLGTGVNSPLHF
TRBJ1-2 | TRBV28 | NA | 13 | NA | TGTGCCAGCAGTTACCGCGCAGGGGATGGCTACACCTTC | CASSYRAGDGYTF
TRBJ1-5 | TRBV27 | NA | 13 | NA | TGTGCCAGCAGTTTTGGGAATAATCAGCCCCAGCATTTT | CASSFGNNQPQHF
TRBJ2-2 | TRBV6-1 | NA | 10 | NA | TGTGCCAGCAGACAGGGACAGCTGTTTTTT | CASRQGQLFF
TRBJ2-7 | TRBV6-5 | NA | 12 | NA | TGTGCCAGCATCCCGGGACCTTACGAGCAGTACTTC | CASIPGPYEQYF
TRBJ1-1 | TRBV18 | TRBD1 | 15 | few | TGTGCCAGCTCACCAGGGACAGCTATGAACACTGAAGCTTTCTTT | CASSPGTAMNTEAFF
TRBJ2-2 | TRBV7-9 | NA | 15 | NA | TGTGCCACCCCCCGGGCCTCGCCGGGCACCGGGGAGCTGTTTTTT | CATPRASPGTGELFF
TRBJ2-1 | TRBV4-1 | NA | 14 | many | TGCGCCAGCAGCCAAGACCGCGGGTCCAATGAGCAGTTCTTC | CASSQDRGSNEQFF
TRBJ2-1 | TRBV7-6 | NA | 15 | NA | TGTGCCAGCAGCTCTAGAGGAGGGGGCTTCGGTGAGCAGTTCTTC | CASSSRGGGFGEQFF
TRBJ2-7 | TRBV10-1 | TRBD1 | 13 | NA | TGCGCCAGTCCGGGACAGGGGTTATACGAGCAGTACTTC | CASPGQGLYEQYF